This T cell receptor beta chain was sequenced during a study of shared clonotypes between healthy human individuals. Naive CD8 cells lacked CD45RO and underwent positive selection for CCR7, leaving out terminally differentiated effector memory CD45RA+ cells. Regarding this clone: The antigen is unknown.

General study points: Only blood was sampled; tissue repertoires likely differ. Clonotypes shared by all four sorted-subset donors had higher generation probabilities than non-shared clonotypes.

The CDR3 covers 17 residues. CDR1 is LNHDA and CDR2 is SQIVND in the germline V gene (reference sequence). V lost 0 bases and J 3 bases, leaving 16 bases between the germline ends. Genomic DNA of each subset was evenly split across several immunoSEQ plates. Sequencing used immunoSEQ multiplex PCR; TCRdb keeps in-frame clones, though not all of them. The data show roughly 570,000 clones, with 95% to 98% seen just once and more than 0.3% held by the top ten. Sequenced sample: naive CD8+ T cells sorted from blood. The J gene is TRBJ2-3, the V gene TRBV19; a weak D match, TRBD1 (5 bases). This TCR derives from a young man in good health. The CDR3 protein is CASSIDLTDPPTDTQYF. For the CDR3, the DNA is TGTGCCAGTAGTATAGATTTGACAGATCCGCCAACAGATACGCAGTATTTT.